This T cell receptor beta chain came from a study of radiation and T cells in renal cell carcinoma. General study points: Top tumor clonotypes rose in blood 2 weeks post-radiation, then contracted.

A word on this clone: Its antigen is unidentified.

This CDR3 is 16 amino acids long. Germline loops: CDR1 SNHLY, CDR2 FYNNEI. V was cut by 6 bases and J by 1 base, with 19 bases left in between. Time point indicated: baseline pretreatment blood. The treatment denotes: 15 Gy SBRT to primary tumor, nephrectomy 4 weeks later. Clear cell pathology was present in this patient's renal cell carcinoma. Assay used: immunoSEQ multiplex PCR; TCRdb lists only in-frame clones, some missing. The sample has 150,000 or so clones; about 88% are singletons. This receptor was taken from a woman between 50 and 59 years old with renal cell carcinoma. Sequences were derived from blood, sampled from a patient whose treatment included radiotherapy and nephrectomy. This chain connects TRBV2 to TRBJ2-7, with a weak D call TRBD2 (6 bases). Written as DNA, the CDR3 is TGTGCCAGCAGAGATATACAGGTCCGGGAGTCCTACGAGCAGTACTTC. Amino acid sequence: CASRDIQVRESYEQYF.